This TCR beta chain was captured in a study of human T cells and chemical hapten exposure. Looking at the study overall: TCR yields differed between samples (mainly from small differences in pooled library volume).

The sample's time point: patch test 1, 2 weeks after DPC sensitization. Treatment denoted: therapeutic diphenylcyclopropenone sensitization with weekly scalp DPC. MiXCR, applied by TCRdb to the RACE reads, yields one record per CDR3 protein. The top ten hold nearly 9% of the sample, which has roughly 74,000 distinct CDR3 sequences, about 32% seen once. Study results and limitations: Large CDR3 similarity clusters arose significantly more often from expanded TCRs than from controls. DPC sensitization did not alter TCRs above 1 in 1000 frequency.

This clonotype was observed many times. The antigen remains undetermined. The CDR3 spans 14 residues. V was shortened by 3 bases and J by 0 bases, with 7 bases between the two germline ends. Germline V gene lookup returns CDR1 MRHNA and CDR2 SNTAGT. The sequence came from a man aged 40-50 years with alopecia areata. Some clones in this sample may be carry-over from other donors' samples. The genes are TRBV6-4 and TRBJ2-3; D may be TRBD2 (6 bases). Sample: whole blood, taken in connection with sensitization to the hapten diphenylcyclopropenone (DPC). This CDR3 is CASSESGSTDTQYF. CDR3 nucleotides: TGTGCCAGCAGTGAAAGCGGGAGCACAGATACGCAGTATTTT.